A single sample gave rise to the 21 T cell receptor beta chains below, sequenced in a study of beta chain features in type 1 diabetes. Study observations and caveats: In every one of the four CD4+ subsets, TCRB CDR3s were moderately but significantly shorter in Type 1 diabetes patients.

All of the isolated RNA was reverse transcribed, so expressed TCRB transcripts were sequenced. This table comes from immunoSEQ multiplex PCR, and its TCRdb copy is limited to in-frame clones, with some not included. The sample contains roughly 150,000 clones, 9% to 10% of which appear only once. Their specific antigens are unknown. Material: central memory CD4+ T cells from blood. These TCRs come from a woman younger than 45 with type 1 diabetes.

This clone was counted a few times. This CDR3 reads CASEDSIGQPQHF. CDR3 nucleotides: TGTGCCAGTGAGGACAGCATCGGTCAGCCCCAGCATTTT. The chain employs TRBV19 and TRBJ1-5, with D maybe TRBD1 (6 bases). Germline values: CDR1 LNHDA, CDR2 SQIVND (reference sequence). The CDR3 is made up of 13 amino acids. V was pared by 8 bases and J by 6 bases, with 14 bases between.

The V call is TRBV5-1, the J call TRBJ1-2, with D maybe TRBD1 (6 bases). CDR1 is SGHRS and CDR2 is YFSETQ in the germline V gene. With 4 bases removed from V and 7 bases from J, the gap between germline ends came to 11 bases. This CDR3 comprises 12 residues. CDR3 sequence reads: CASSTTGSGYTF. The DNA of the CDR3 is TGCGCCAGCAGCACGACAGGCAGTGGCTACACCTTC.

V is TRBV28 and J is TRBJ2-6; D is possibly TRBD2 (6 bases). CDR3 length: 16 amino acids. Trimming pared 5 bases from V and 0 bases from J, leaving 11 bases between. The germline CDR1 and CDR2 sequences are MDHEN and SYDVKM. The CDR3 spells CASSRPGGSGANVLTF. The CDR3 bases are TGTGCCAGCAGTCGTCCCGGGGGCTCTGGGGCCAACGTCCTGACTTTC.

There are a few counts of this clone. The V gene is TRBV7-2, the J gene TRBJ2-1, with TRBD2 identical over 9 bases. Trimming at V came to 7 bases and at J to 3 bases, leaving 7 bases not matched to a gene. The CDR3 spans 15 residues. Germline CDR1 is SGHTA and CDR2 is FQGNSA. DNA of the CDR3: TGTGCCAGCAACCCTAGCGGGACCAACTACAATGAGCAGTTCTTC. Translating gives CASNPSGTNYNEQFF.

This clone came up a few times. V and J are TRBV5-4 and TRBJ1-1; 9 nucleotides agree with TRBD1. CDR3 length: 15 residues. CDR1 is SGHNT, CDR2 YYREEE, per germline (reference sequence). V lost 4 bases, J lost 5 bases, and 9 bases stayed unmatched. The CDR3 DNA reads as TGTGCCAGCAGCCCTACATGGACAGGGGAGACTGAAGCTTTCTTT. Protein sequence: CASSPTWTGETEAFF.

This clone was seen a handful of times. The V gene is TRBV29-1, the J gene TRBJ2-1, with 9 nucleotides matching TRBD2. The CDR3 is 12 amino acids. Looked up from germline, CDR1 is SQVTM and CDR2 is ANQGSEA. V trimming: 1 base; J trimming: 15 bases; junction bases outside the gene matches: 7. The CDR3 region has the DNA TGCAGCGTTGAAGGCGGGACTAGCCGATTGTTCTTC. Its translation is CSVEGGTSRLFF.

The rearrangement links TRBV27 to TRBJ1-5; perhaps TRBD1 as D (6 bases). V gave up 8 bases and J gave up 0 bases, with 11 bases separating them. Germline V lookup: CDR1 MNHEY, CDR2 SMNVEV (reference sequence). CDR3 length: 14 residues. The CDR3 nucleotides are TGTGCCAGCCAGACAGGTCATAGCAATCAGCCCCAGCATTTT. This codes for CASQTGHSNQPQHF.

This clone was counted between two and nine times. This chain links TRBV7-6 with TRBJ2-1; 8 bases fit TRBD2. The J segment lost 2 bases and the V segment lost 2 bases, leaving 2 bases of the junction unmatched. In germline, CDR1 is SGHVS, CDR2 FNYEAQ. This CDR3 region has 15 residues. The CDR3 nucleotides are TGTGCCAGCAGCTTAAGGCGGGAGGCCTACAATGAGCAGTTCTTC. Protein sequence: CASSLRREAYNEQFF.

This clone was counted between two and nine times. V usage is TRBV6-6 and J usage is TRBJ1-1; D gene ambiguous. Germline V lookup: CDR1 MNHNY, CDR2 SVGAGI (reference sequence). This CDR3 region has 12 residues. V was shortened by 0 bases and J by 10 bases, with 9 bases between the two germline ends. The CDR3 coding sequence is TGTGCCAGCAGTTACTCGACTGTTGTAGCTTTCTTT. Protein product: CASSYSTVVAFF.

This clone has a handful of counts. The rearrangement joins TRBV30 to TRBJ1-3; D remains unclear. Trimming took 0 bases from V and 2 from J, leaving 11 bases between them. The CDR3 totals 15 residues. The germline CDR1 and CDR2 sequences are GTSNPN and SVGIG (reference sequence). CDR3 DNA: TGTGCCTGGAGTGTACGACGGAGTACTGGAAACACCATATATTTT. Protein: CAWSVRRSTGNTIYF. Full variable domain (outside the CDR3, taken from reference TRBV30 and TRBJ1-3): SQTIHQWPATLVQPVGSPLSLECTVEGTSNPNLYWYRQAAGRGLQLLFYSVGIGQISSEVPQNLSASRPQDRQFILSSKKLLLSDSGFYLCAWSVRRSTGNTIYFGEGSWLTVV.

This sequence joins TRBV5-4 and TRBJ2-5, with D possibly TRBD2 on 5 matching bases. CDR3 length: 15 residues. V was trimmed by 4 bases and J by 1 base, leaving 14 bases between them. The germline CDR1 and CDR2 sequences are SGHNT and YYREEE (reference sequence). The CDR3 region is CASSQLGGPQETQYF. DNA of the CDR3: TGTGCCAGCAGCCAGCTTGGAGGTCCCCAAGAGACCCAGTACTTC.

This clone was seen a few times. The CDR3 bases are TGTGCCAGCAGCCTTTCCACAGGGGCCTCAGCCAAAAACATTCAGTACTTC. It encodes CASSLSTGASAKNIQYF. This rearrangement joins TRBV11-2 to TRBJ2-4; 7 bases map to TRBD1. This CDR3 is built from 17 residues. After removal of 5 bases from V and 0 bases from J, the junction contained 10 bases not matched to a gene. Germline CDR1 reads SGHAT; CDR2 reads FQNNGV.

This clone was recorded a few times. The rearrangement joins TRBV7-3 to TRBJ1-2, with 12 bases fitting TRBD1. The length of the CDR3 is 14 residues. The germline V gene encodes CDR1 SGHTA and CDR2 FQGTGA. After removal of 5 bases from V and 6 bases from J, the junction contained 4 bases not matched to a gene. The CDR3 region has the DNA TGTGCCAGCAGCGCAGGGACAGGGGGCGATGGCTACACCTTC. It specifies CASSAGTGGDGYTF.

This clone has only a few counts. V usage is TRBV4-1 and J usage is TRBJ2-2; D is ambiguous. Germline V CDR1 and CDR2: MGHRA, YSYEKL. The CDR3 runs 11 residues. Between the trimmed V and J ends, which lost 2 bases and 7 bases, there was a span of 2 bases. The chain's CDR3 is CASSQRGELFF. CDR3 coding DNA: TGCGCCAGCAGCCAACGCGGGGAGCTGTTTTTT.

As concerns this clone: Other DNA sequences in the sample encode the same CDR3. The rearrangement uses TRBV5-4 and TRBJ1-4; the D gene is possibly TRBD1 (5 bases). CDR3 size: 14 residues. V shed 2 bases and J shed 4 bases, with 9 bases lying between them. CDR1 is SGHNT, CDR2 YYREEE, per germline (reference sequence). CDR3 region: CASSLGTDNEKLFF. The DNA for the CDR3 is TGTGCCAGCAGCTTAGGGACTGATAATGAAAAACTGTTTTTT.

This clone came up a few times. V usage is TRBV7-2 and J usage is TRBJ1-1; D is unclear. Germline V lookup: CDR1 SGHTA, CDR2 FQGNSA. Trimming took off 2 bases at V and 1 base at J, with 14 bases between the two ends. This CDR3 spans 16 amino acids. CDR3 amino acids: CASSLNWRRENTEAFF. CDR3 DNA: TGTGCCAGCAGCTTAAACTGGAGACGAGAGAACACTGAAGCTTTCTTT.

The J gene is TRBJ1-2, the V gene TRBV5-6; a possible D gene is TRBD1 (5 bases). The CDR3 spans 15 residues. The V and J ends lost 0 bases and 0 bases respectively, with 9 bases between them. CDR1 and CDR2 from the germline V gene are SGHDT and YYEEEE. CDR3 nucleotides: TGTGCCAGCAGCTTGGGACAGACCTCTAACTATGGCTACACCTTC. Translation gives CASSLGQTSNYGYTF.

This clone was counted many times. The chain has TRBV4-1 and TRBJ1-2; 8 bases map to TRBD1. CDR3 size: 14 residues. Looked up from germline, CDR1 is MGHRA and CDR2 is YSYEKL. J gave up 2 bases and V 4 bases, and 3 bases lay outside the gene matches. The CDR3 reads CASSPQGVNYGYTF. CDR3 sequence (DNA): TGCGCCAGCAGCCCACAGGGGGTGAACTATGGCTACACCTTC.

This chain uses TRBV28 with TRBJ1-3; tentative D call: TRBD1 (6 bases). Germline V CDR1 and CDR2: MDHEN, SYDVKM. The CDR3 runs to 13 residues. Trimming cost V 5 bases and J 8 bases, with 13 bases left between them. The DNA of the CDR3 is TGTGCCAGCAGTGAGGCACAGGGCTACACCATATATTTT. Translated: CASSEAQGYTIYF.

The chain combines TRBV28 with TRBJ1-3; D may be TRBD1 (5 bases). The CDR3 is made up of 14 amino acids. The V and J ends lost 5 bases and 5 bases respectively, with 13 bases between them. In germline, CDR1 is MDHEN, CDR2 SYDVKM. In DNA form, the CDR3 reads TGTGCCAGCAGTCCTAAGGGGATTCGAAACACCATATATTTT. This codes for CASSPKGIRNTIYF.

The table lists this clone with a few counts. V usage is TRBV28 and J usage is TRBJ2-1; 8 nucleotides line up with TRBD2. CDR1 MDHEN and CDR2 SYDVKM come from the germline V gene. V was pared by 5 bases and J by 3 bases, with 6 bases of the junction left unmatched. The CDR3 loop spans 15 amino acids. The CDR3, as DNA: TGTGCCAGCAGTCCCCTCGGGGGGGACTACAATGAGCAGTTCTTC. Translated, it gives CASSPLGGDYNEQFF.